These T cell receptor beta chains were read from a single sample in a study of blood T cells in healthy people across ages. Each CDR3 protein is one row after TCRdb ran MiXCR on the 5' RACE reads. The sample records 700,000 to 1,000,000 distinct CDR3 sequences, approximately 48% being singletons. Sequencing input: blood. The receptors here all came from a man in his 60s in good health. Both conserved end residues are part of each CDR3. Fields, in order: D gene, V gene, J gene, clone size, CDR3 protein, CDR3 DNA. D genes are given only for firm matches. The listing skips clone size in some rows; elsewhere it reads once, few, many or a size class.

>TRBD1|TRBV7-8|TRBJ1-4|NA
CASSSNTGAAEKLFF
TGTGCCAGCAGCTCAAACACAGGGGCAGCGGAAAAACTGTTTTTT
>TRBD1|TRBV20-1|TRBJ2-1|few
CSVRDRGSNEQFF
TGCAGTGTAAGGGACAGGGGTTCCAATGAGCAGTTCTTC
>TRBD2|TRBV5-5|TRBJ2-7|few
CASSPRLAGSYEQYF
TGTGCCAGCAGCCCCCGACTAGCTGGTTCGTACGAGCAGTACTTC
>TRBD1|TRBV6-2/TRBV6-3|TRBJ2-7|few
CASSPAGQGAIEQYF
TGTGCCAGCAGCCCCGCGGGACAGGGGGCGATCGAGCAGTACTTC
>NA|TRBV14|TRBJ2-7|NA
CASSQDLRGRYEQYF
TGTGCCAGCAGCCAAGATCTCCGGGGGCGATACGAGCAGTACTTC
>TRBD1|TRBV20-1|TRBJ1-2|NA
CSARGQGQGIRGYTF
TGCAGTGCTAGGGGCCAGGGACAGGGCATACGGGGCTACACCTTC
>NA|TRBV5-1|TRBJ2-1|NA
CASSLTGAGPYNEQFF
TGCGCCAGCAGCTTGACGGGCGCCGGCCCCTACAATGAGCAGTTCTTC
>TRBD1|TRBV28|TRBJ2-7|NA
CASSSSGGGKGEQYF
TGTGCCAGCAGTTCCTCAGGGGGCGGAAAAGGCGAGCAGTACTTC
>TRBD2|TRBV4-3|TRBJ2-1|few
CASSQAGTTNNEQFF
TGCGCCAGCAGCCAAGCCGGGACTACGAACAATGAGCAGTTCTTC
>NA|TRBV6-6|TRBJ1-4|NA
CASRGQLNEELFF
TGTGCCAGCAGAGGGCAGCTTAATGAAGAACTGTTTTTT
>TRBD1|TRBV6-6|TRBJ1-5|few
CASSYPGQSNQPQHF
TGTGCCAGCAGTTACCCGGGACAGAGCAATCAGCCCCAGCATTTT
>NA|TRBV7-2|TRBJ2-3|NA
CASSGSGYGTDTQYF
TGTGCCAGCAGCGGTAGCGGCTACGGCACAGATACGCAGTATTTT
>TRBD2|TRBV20-1|TRBJ2-1|few
CSASMAGGHSNEQFF
TGCAGTGCTAGTATGGCGGGGGGGCATTCCAATGAGCAGTTCTTC
>NA|TRBV12-3/TRBV12-4|TRBJ2-1|NA
CASSFFGGPNNDEQFF
TGTGCCAGCAGTTTCTTTGGTGGGCCGAATAACGATGAGCAGTTCTTC
>NA|TRBV28|TRBJ2-3|NA
CASSRVSGGTDTQYF
TGTGCCAGCAGTCGGGTTAGCGGAGGAACAGATACGCAGTATTTT
>NA|TRBV20-1|TRBJ2-7|NA
CSARSPSPQGASYEQYF
TGCAGTGCTAGATCCCCCAGTCCCCAGGGTGCCTCCTACGAGCAGTACTTC
>NA|TRBV12-3/TRBV12-4|TRBJ1-5|NA
CASSLSRANSNQPQHF
TGTGCCAGCAGTTTAAGTCGGGCTAATAGCAATCAGCCCCAGCATTTT
>NA|TRBV20-1|TRBJ2-1|NA
CSARVPGGGRNEQFF
TGCAGTGCTAGAGTCCCGGGGGGCGGTAGGAATGAGCAGTTCTTC
>NA|TRBV6-2/TRBV6-3|TRBJ2-7|few
CASSVRGTPTYEQYF
TGTGCCAGCAGTGTCCGTGGGACACCCACCTACGAGCAGTACTTC
>NA|TRBV4-3|TRBJ1-5|NA
CASSQGTNQSQHF
TGCGCCAGCAGCCAGGGAACCAATCAGTCCCAGCATTTT
>TRBD2|TRBV7-2|TRBJ2-5|once
CASSLGTGTSWGGTQYF
TGTGCCAGCAGCTTAGGCACCGGGACTAGCTGGGGGGGGACCCAGTACTTC
>TRBD2|TRBV3-1|TRBJ2-3|NA
CASSPRTSGRSTDTQYF
TGTGCCAGCAGCCCCAGGACTAGCGGGCGAAGCACAGATACGCAGTATTTT
>TRBD1|TRBV7-9|TRBJ1-2|NA
CASSTRTGFLTF
TGTGCCAGCAGCACACGGACAGGCTTTCTCACCTTC
>TRBD1|TRBV20-1|TRBJ2-7|once
CSARDLDPQGFYEQYF
TGCAGTGCTAGAGATTTGGACCCACAGGGGTTCTACGAGCAGTACTTC
>NA|TRBV14|TRBJ1-1|NA
CASSPPGGLGTEAFF
TGTGCCAGCAGCCCCCCGGGGGGATTGGGCACTGAAGCTTTCTTT
>NA|TRBV13|TRBJ2-4|NA
CASSFSPSEQYF
TGTGCCAGCAGCTTTTCCCCCTCTGAGCAGTACTTC
>NA|TRBV3-1|TRBJ1-6|few
CASRPSGGENSPLHF
TGTGCCAGCAGGCCTTCTGGGGGGGAGAACTCACCCCTCCACTTT
>NA|TRBV20-1|TRBJ2-5|few
CSARTTEETQYF
TGCAGTGCTAGAACAACCGAAGAGACCCAGTACTTC
>NA|TRBV27|TRBJ1-2|few
CASNPIYGYTF
TGTGCCAGCAACCCAATCTATGGCTACACCTTC
>TRBD1|TRBV7-9|TRBJ1-1|NA
CASSLTDRSAFF
TGTGCCAGCAGCCTTACGGACAGGAGCGCTTTCTTT
>TRBD2|TRBV7-2|TRBJ2-3|NA
CASSSSPIRGGRKDTQYF
TGTGCCAGCAGCTCAAGTCCCATCCGGGGGGGCCGGAAAGATACGCAGTATTTT
>TRBD1|TRBV27|TRBJ1-6|few
CASTPGQGHSPLHF
TGTGCCAGCACCCCGGGACAGGGGCATTCACCCCTCCACTTT
>NA|TRBV3-1|TRBJ2-7|NA
CASSQSRGSYEQYF
TGTGCCAGCAGCCAATCCCGGGGATCCTACGAGCAGTACTTC
>TRBD1|TRBV5-1|TRBJ2-1|NA
CASSLAVRGSYNEQFF
TGCGCCAGCAGCTTGGCGGTCAGGGGGTCCTACAATGAGCAGTTCTTC
>NA|TRBV12-3/TRBV12-4|TRBJ2-3|few
CASTASSDTQYF
TGTGCCAGCACCGCGAGCTCCGATACGCAGTATTTT
>NA|TRBV4-3|TRBJ2-5|NA
CASSQDHGGRQETQYF
TGCGCCAGCAGCCAAGATCACGGAGGCAGGCAAGAGACCCAGTACTTC
>NA|TRBV7-3|TRBJ2-1|NA
CASSLYGTPNNEQFF
TGTGCCAGCAGCTTGTACGGGACTCCCAACAATGAGCAGTTCTTC
>TRBD2|TRBV12-3/TRBV12-4|TRBJ2-1|many
CASSLTSGGYNEQFF
TGTGCCAGCAGCCTAACTAGCGGGGGCTACAATGAGCAGTTCTTC